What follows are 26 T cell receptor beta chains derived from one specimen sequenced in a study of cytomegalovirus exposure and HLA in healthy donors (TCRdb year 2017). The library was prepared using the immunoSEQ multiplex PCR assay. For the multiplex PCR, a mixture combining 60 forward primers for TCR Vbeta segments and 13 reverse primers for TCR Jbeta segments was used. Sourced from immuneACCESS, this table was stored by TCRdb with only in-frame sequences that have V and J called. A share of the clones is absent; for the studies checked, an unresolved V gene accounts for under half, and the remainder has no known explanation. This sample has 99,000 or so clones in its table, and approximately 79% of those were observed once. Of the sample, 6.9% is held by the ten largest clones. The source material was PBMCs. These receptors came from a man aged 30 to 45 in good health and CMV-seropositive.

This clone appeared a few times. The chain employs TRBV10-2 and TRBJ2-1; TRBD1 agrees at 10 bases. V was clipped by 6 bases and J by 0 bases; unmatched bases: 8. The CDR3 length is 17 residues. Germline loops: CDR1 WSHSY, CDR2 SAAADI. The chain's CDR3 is CASRDRGYTSSYNEQFF. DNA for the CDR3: TGCGCCAGCAGGGACAGGGGGTATACGAGCTCCTACAATGAGCAGTTCTTC.

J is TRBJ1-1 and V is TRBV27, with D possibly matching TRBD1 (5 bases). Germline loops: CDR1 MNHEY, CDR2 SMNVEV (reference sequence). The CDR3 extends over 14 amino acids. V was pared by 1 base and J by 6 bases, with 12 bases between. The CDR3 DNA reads TGTGCCAGCAGTTTATATAGGGGTAACGCTGAAGCTTTCTTT. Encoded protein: CASSLYRGNAEAFF.

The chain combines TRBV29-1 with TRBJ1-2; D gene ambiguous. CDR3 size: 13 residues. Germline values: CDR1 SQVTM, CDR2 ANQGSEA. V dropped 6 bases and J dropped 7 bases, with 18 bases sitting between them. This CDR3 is CSVPVGERSGYTF. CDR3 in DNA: TGCAGCGTCCCTGTCGGGGAGCGGTCTGGCTACACCTTC.

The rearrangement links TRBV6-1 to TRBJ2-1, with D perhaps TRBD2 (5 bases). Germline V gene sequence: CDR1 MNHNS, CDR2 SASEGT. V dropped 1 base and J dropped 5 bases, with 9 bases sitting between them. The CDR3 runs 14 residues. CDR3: CASSEEGDNNEQFF. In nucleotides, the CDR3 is TGTGCCAGCAGTGAAGAGGGAGACAACAATGAGCAGTTCTTC.

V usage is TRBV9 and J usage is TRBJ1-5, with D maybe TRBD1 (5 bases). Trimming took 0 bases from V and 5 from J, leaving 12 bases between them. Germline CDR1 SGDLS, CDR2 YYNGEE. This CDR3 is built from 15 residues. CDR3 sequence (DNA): TGTGCCAGCAGCGTAGCGGAGGGGTCTCATCAGCCCCAGCATTTT. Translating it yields CASSVAEGSHQPQHF.

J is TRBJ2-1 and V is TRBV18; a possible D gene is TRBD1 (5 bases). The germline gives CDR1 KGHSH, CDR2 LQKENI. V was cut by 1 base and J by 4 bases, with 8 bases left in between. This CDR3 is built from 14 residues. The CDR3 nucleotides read TGTGCCAGCTCACCACGGACACCGTACAATGAGCAGTTCTTC. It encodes CASSPRTPYNEQFF.

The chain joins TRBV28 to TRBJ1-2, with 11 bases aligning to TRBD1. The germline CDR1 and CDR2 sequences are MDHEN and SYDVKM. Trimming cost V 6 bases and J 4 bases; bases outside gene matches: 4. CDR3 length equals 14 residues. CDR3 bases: TGTGCCAGCAGCGGACAGGGGGCTGCCTATGGCTACACCTTC. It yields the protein CASSGQGAAYGYTF.

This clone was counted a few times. The CDR3 sequence: CAWTDRNLIYGYTF. The CDR3 region has the DNA TGTGCCTGGACCGACAGGAATTTGATCTATGGCTACACCTTC. The chain carries TRBV30 and TRBJ1-2, with a weak D call TRBD1 (6 bases). This CDR3 has 14 residues. V was shortened by 4 bases and J by 4 bases, with 16 bases between the two germline ends. The V gene's germline CDR1 is GTSNPN and CDR2 SVGIG (reference sequence).

The CDR3 sequence: CASSLVSSGYEQYF. The CDR3, as DNA: TGTGCCAGCAGCTTAGTGAGTAGCGGGTACGAGCAGTACTTC. The rearrangement uses TRBV7-2 and TRBJ2-7; 7 bases map to TRBD2. CDR3 length equals 14 residues. Germline assignment: CDR1 SGHTA and CDR2 FQGNSA. Trimming at V came to 1 base and at J to 4 bases, leaving 4 bases not matched to a gene.

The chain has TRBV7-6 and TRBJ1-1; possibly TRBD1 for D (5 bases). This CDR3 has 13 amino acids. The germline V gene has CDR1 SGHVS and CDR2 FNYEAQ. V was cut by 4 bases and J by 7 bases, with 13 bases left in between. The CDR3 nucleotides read TGTGCCAGCAGCTCTTGGGGCAGGGATGAAGCTTTCTTT. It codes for CASSSWGRDEAFF.

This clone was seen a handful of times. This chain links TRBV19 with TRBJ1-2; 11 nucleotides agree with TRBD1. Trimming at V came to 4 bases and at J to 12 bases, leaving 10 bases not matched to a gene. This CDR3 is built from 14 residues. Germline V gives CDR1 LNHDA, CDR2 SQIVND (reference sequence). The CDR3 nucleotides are TGTGCCAGTAGTACCGGACGGACAGGGGGCTCTCACACCTTC. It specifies CASSTGRTGGSHTF. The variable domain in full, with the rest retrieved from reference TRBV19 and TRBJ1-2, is DGGITQSPKYLFRKEGQNVTLSCEQNLNHDAMYWYRQDPGQGLRLIYYSQIVNDFQKGDIAEGYSVSREKKESFPLTVTSAQKNPTAFYLCASSTGRTGGSHTFGSGTRLTVV.

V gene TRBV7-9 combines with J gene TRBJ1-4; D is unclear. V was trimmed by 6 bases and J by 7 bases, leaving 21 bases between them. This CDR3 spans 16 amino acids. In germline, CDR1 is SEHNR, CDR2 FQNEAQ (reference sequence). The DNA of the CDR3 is TGTGCCAGCAGTGGAAGATTCGAGGGCGCCGGTGAAAAACTGTTTTTT. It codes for CASSGRFEGAGEKLFF.

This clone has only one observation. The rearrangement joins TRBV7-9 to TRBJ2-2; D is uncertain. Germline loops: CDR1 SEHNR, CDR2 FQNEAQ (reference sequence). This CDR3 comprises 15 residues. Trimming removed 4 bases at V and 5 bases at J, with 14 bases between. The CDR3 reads CASSSRWRGTGELFF. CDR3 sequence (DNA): TGTGCCAGCAGCTCGAGGTGGCGCGGAACCGGGGAGCTGTTTTTT. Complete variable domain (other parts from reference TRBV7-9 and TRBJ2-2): DTGVSQNPRHKITKRGQNVTFRCDPISEHNRLYWYRQTLGQGPEFLTYFQNEAQLEKSRLLSDRFSAERPKGSFSTLEIQRTEQGDSAMYLCASSSRWRGTGELFFGEGSRLTVL.

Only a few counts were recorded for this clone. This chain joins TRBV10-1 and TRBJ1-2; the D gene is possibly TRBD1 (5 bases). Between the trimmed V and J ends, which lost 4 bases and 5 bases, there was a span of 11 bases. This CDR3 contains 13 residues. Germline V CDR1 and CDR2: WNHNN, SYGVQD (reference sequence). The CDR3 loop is CASSVGQGYGYTF. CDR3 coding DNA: TGCGCCAGCAGTGTCGGTCAGGGATATGGCTACACCTTC.

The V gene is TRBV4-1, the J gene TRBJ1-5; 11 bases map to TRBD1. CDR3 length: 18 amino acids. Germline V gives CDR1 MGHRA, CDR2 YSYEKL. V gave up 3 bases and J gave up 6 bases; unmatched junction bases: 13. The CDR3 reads CASSQGVIGTGGVQPQHF. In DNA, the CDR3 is TGCGCCAGCAGCCAGGGTGTCATAGGGACAGGGGGGGTTCAGCCCCAGCATTTT.

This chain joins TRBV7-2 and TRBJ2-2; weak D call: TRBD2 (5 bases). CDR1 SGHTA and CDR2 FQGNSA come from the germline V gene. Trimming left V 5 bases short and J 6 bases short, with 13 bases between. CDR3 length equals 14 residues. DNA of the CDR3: TGTGCCAGCAGCCCTGTCCGGGGTCCCGGGGAGCTGTTTTTT. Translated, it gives CASSPVRGPGELFF.

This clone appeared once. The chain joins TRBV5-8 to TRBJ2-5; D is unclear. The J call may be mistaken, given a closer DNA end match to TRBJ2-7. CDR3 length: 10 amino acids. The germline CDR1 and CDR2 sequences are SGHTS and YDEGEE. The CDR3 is CASSFNEQYF. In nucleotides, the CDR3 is TGTGCCAGCAGCTTCAACGAGCAGTACTTC.

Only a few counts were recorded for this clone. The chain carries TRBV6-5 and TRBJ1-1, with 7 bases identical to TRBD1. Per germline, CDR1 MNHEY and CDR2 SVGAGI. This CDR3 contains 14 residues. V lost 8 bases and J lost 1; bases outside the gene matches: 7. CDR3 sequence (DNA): TGTGCCAGCGCTTCGGGACAGACGAACACTGAAGCTTTCTTT. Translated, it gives CASASGQTNTEAFF.

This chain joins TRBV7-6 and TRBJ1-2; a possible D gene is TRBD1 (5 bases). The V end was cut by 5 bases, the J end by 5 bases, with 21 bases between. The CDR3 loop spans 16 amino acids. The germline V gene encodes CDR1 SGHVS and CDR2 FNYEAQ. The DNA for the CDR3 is TGTGCCAGCAGCCCCCAGAAGGACCTCCGGGGGTATGGCTACACCTTC. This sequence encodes CASSPQKDLRGYGYTF.

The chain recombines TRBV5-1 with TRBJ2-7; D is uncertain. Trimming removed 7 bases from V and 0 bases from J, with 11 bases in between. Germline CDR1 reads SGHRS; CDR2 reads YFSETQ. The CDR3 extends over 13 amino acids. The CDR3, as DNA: TGCGCCAGCTGGGCAGACAACTCCTACGAGCAGTACTTC. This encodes CASWADNSYEQYF.

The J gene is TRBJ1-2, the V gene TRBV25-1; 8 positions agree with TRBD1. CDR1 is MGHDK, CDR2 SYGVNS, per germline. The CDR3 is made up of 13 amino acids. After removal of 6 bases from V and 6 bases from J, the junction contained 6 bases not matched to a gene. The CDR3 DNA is TGTGCCAGCAGCGCCCAGGGGGCGAATGGCTACACCTTC. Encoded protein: CASSAQGANGYTF.

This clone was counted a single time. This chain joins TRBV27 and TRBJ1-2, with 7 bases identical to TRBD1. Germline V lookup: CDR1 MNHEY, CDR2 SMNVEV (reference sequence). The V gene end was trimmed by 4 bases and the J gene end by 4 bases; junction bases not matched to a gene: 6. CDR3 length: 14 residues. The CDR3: CASSSRTGSYGYTF. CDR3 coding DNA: TGTGCCAGCAGTTCACGGACAGGTAGCTATGGCTACACCTTC.

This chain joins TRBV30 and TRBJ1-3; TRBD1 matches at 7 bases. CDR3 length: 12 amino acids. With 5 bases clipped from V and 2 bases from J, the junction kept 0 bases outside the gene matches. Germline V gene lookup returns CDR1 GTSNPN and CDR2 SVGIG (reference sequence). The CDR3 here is CAWDRAGNTIYF. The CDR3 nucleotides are TGTGCCTGGGACAGGGCTGGAAACACCATATATTTT.

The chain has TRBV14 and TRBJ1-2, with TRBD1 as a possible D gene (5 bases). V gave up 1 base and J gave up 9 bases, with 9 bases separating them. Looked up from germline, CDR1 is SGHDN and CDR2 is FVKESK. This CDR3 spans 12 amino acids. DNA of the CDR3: TGTGCCAGCAGCCAAGTTGGGGGGAGCTACACCTTC. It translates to CASSQVGGSYTF.

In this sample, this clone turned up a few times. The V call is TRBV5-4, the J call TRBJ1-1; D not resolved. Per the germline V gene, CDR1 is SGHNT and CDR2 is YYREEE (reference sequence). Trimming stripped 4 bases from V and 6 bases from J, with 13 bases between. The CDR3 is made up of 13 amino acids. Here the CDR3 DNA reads TGTGCCAGCAGCCGTACCGGGGAGGCTGAAGCTTTCTTT. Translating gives CASSRTGEAEAFF.

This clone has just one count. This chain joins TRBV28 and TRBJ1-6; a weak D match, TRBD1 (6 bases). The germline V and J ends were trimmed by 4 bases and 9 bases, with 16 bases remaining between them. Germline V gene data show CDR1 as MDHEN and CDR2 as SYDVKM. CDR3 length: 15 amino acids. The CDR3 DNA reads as TGTGCCAGCAGTTCCCCCGGGGGGCCGGGTTCACCCCTCCACTTT. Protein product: CASSSPGGPGSPLHF.